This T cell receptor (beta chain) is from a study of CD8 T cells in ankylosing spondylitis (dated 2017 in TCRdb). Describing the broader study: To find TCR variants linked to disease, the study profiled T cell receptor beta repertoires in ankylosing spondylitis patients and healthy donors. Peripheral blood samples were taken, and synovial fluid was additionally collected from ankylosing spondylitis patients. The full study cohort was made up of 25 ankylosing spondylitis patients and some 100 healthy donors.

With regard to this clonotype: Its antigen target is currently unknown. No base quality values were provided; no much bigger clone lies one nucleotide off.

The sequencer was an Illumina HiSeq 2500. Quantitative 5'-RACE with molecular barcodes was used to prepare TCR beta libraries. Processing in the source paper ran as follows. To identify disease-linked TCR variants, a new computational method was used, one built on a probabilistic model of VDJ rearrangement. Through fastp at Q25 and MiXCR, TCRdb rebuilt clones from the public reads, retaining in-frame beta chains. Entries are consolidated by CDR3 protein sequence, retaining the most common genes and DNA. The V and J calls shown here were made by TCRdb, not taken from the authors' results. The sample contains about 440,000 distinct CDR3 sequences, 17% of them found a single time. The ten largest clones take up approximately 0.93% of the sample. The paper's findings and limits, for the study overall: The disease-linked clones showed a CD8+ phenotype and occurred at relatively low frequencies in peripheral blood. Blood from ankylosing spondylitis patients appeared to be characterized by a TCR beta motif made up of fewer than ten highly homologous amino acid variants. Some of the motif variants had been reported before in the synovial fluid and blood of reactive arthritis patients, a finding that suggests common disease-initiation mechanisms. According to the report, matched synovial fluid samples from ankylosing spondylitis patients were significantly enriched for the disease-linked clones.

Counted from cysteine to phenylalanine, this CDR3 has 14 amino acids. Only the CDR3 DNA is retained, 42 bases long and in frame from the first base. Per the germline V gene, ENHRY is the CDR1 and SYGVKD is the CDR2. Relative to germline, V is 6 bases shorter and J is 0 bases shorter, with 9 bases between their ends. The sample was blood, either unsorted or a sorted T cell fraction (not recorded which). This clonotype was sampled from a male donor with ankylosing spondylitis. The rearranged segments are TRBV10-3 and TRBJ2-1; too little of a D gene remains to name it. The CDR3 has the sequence CAISPEYSYNEQFF. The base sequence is TGTGCCATCAGCCCCGAGTACTCCTACAATGAGCAGTTCTTC.